These 14 T cell receptor beta chains were all obtained from the same sample, sequenced in a study of blood T cell repertoires in COVID-19. Sequenced by immunoSEQ multiplex PCR; TCRdb stores in-frame clones only, minus some. The table lists around 100,000 clones, about 87% of them singletons. The sequenced sample was peripheral blood. These receptors were collected from a man aged 50-59 years with acute or convalescent COVID-19.

The J gene is TRBJ1-2, the V gene TRBV9, with 7 positions matching TRBD1. Germline V gives CDR1 SGDLS, CDR2 YYNGEE. The CDR3 has 14 amino acids. With 3 bases clipped from V and 5 bases from J, the junction kept 7 bases outside the gene matches. CDR3 amino acids: CASSGQGRSYGYTF. The CDR3 DNA reads TGTGCCAGCAGCGGACAGGGTCGCTCGTATGGCTACACCTTC.

V gene TRBV7-2 combines with J gene TRBJ2-2; TRBD2 matches 11 bases. Trimming removed 5 bases from V and 3 bases from J; junction bases left unmatched: 5. In germline, CDR1 is SGHTA, CDR2 FQGNSA. This CDR3 region has 16 residues. For the CDR3, the DNA is TGTGCCAGCAGCGGTAGCGGGAGGGCAGACACCGGGGAGCTGTTTTTT. It specifies CASSGSGRADTGELFF. Complete variable domain (other parts from reference TRBV7-2 and TRBJ2-2): GAGVSQSPSNKVTEKGKDVELRCDPISGHTALYWYRQSLGQGLEFLIYFQGNSAPDKSGLPSDRFSAERTGGSVSTLTIQRTQQEDSAVYLCASSGSGRADTGELFFGEGSRLTVL.

This clone was detected only once. V and J are TRBV11-2 and TRBJ2-7; TRBD1 matches at 7 bases. V lost 5 bases and J lost 7; bases outside the gene matches: 5. This CDR3 has 12 amino acids. Germline CDR1 is SGHAT and CDR2 is FQNNGV. The CDR3 DNA is TGTGCCAGCAGCATCACAGGGGATGAGCAGTACTTC. This sequence encodes CASSITGDEQYF.

The chain carries TRBV10-3 and TRBJ2-5; 8 bases are shared with TRBD1. Germline V gene sequence: CDR1 ENHRY, CDR2 SYGVKD. J gave up 5 bases and V 10 bases, and 9 bases lay outside the gene matches. The CDR3 totals 13 residues. The CDR3 is CATTDRASETQYF. The CDR3, as DNA: TGTGCCACCACGGACAGGGCTTCGGAGACCCAGTACTTC.

This rearrangement joins TRBV19 to TRBJ1-2; D perhaps matches TRBD1 (5 bases). The length of the CDR3 is 14 residues. The V gene's germline CDR1 is LNHDA and CDR2 SQIVND (reference sequence). V lost 11 bases to trimming and J lost 7 bases, with 23 bases between them. CDR3 region: CARGMSLPCLGYTF. The CDR3 region has the DNA TGTGCCCGGGGGATGAGTTTACCCTGTCTTGGCTACACCTTC.

The J gene is TRBJ2-7, the V gene TRBV5-6; 13 nucleotides line up with TRBD2. Germline V gene data show CDR1 as SGHDT and CDR2 as YYEEEE. The CDR3 totals 16 residues. Trimming took 2 bases from V and 7 from J; bases not matched to a gene: 9. The CDR3: CASSFVGLAGEREQYF. Here the CDR3 DNA reads TGTGCCAGCAGCTTTGTCGGACTAGCGGGAGAAAGGGAGCAGTACTTC.

In this sample, this clone turned up once. The CDR3 is CASRKETSGPTNEQFF. CDR3 DNA sequence: TGCGCCAGCAGGAAAGAAACTAGCGGGCCAACCAATGAGCAGTTCTTC. V gene TRBV10-2 combines with J gene TRBJ2-1, with 9 bases matching TRBD2. Germline V gene sequence: CDR1 WSHSY, CDR2 SAAADI. V lost 6 bases and J lost 6; bases outside the gene matches: 12. The CDR3 is 16 amino acids.

The chain is built from TRBV18 and TRBJ2-5; possible D gene TRBD1, 6 bases. Germline lookup yields CDR1 KGHSH and CDR2 LQKENI. V lost 4 bases, J lost 1 base, and 7 bases lay in between. This CDR3 contains 13 residues. In nucleotides, the CDR3 is TGTGCCAGCTCACGGACAGTCCAAGAGACCCAGTACTTC. This gives the protein CASSRTVQETQYF. The variable domain in full, with the rest retrieved from reference TRBV18 and TRBJ2-5, is NAGVMQNPRHLVRRRGQEARLRCSPMKGHSHVYWYRQLPEEGLKFMVYLQKENIIDESGMPKERFSAEFPKEGPSILRIQQVVRGDSAAYFCASSRTVQETQYFGPGTRLLVL.

J is TRBJ1-3 and V is TRBV25-1; the D gene is possibly TRBD1 (5 bases). Germline CDR1 and CDR2: MGHDK and SYGVNS. This CDR3 has 13 amino acids. V lost 10 bases, J lost 3 bases, and 13 bases lay in between. CDR3 protein: CATRGFVGNTIYF. The CDR3 DNA reads TGTGCCACCCGGGGGTTCGTTGGAAACACCATATATTTT.

This clone was counted a few times. This chain joins TRBV3-1 (or the pseudogene TRBV3-2) and TRBJ2-4; TRBD2 agrees at 7 bases. V lost 0 bases, J lost 0 bases, and 5 bases stayed unmatched. The CDR3 runs to 17 residues. Per the germline V gene, CDR1 is LGHDT and CDR2 is YNNKEL (reference sequence). In nucleotides, the CDR3 is TGTGCCAGCAGCCAAGAGGCGGGAGCTCTAGCCAAAAACATTCAGTACTTC. The encoded protein is CASSQEAGALAKNIQYF.

This clone occurred a few times. The genes are TRBV5-1 and TRBJ1-2, with 11 bases lining up with TRBD1. V gave up 0 bases and J gave up 4 bases; unmatched junction bases: 2. The CDR3 is 15 residues long. Germline V gives CDR1 SGHRS, CDR2 YFSETQ. CDR3 nucleotides: TGCGCCAGCAGCTTGGGGACAGGGGGCGGCTATGGCTACACCTTC. Translated, it gives CASSLGTGGGYGYTF. Based on the CDR3 plus reference TRBV5-1 and TRBJ1-2, the full variable domain is KAGVTQTPRYLIKTRGQQVTLSCSPISGHRSVSWYQQTPGQGLQFLFEYFSETQRNKGNFPGRFSGRQFSNSRSEMNVSTLELGDSALYLCASSLGTGGGYGYTFGSGTRLTVV.

In nucleotides, the CDR3 is TGTGCCAGCAGCAGGACAGGGAACTACGAGCAGTACTTC. It is translated as CASSRTGNYEQYF. The genes are TRBV5-6 and TRBJ2-7; the match to TRBD1 covers 8 bases. Germline loops: CDR1 SGHDT, CDR2 YYEEEE. This CDR3 is built from 13 residues. With V trimmed by 4 bases and J by 3 bases, 3 bases remained unmatched.

This clone has more than one count but fewer than ten. The rearrangement uses TRBV28 and TRBJ1-2, with D maybe TRBD1 (6 bases). CDR1 and CDR2 from the germline V gene are MDHEN and SYDVKM. CDR3 size: 17 residues. The V gene lost 4 bases and the J gene lost 3 bases, with 21 bases spanning the gap. The CDR3 nucleotides are TGTGCCAGCAGTTACGGGCAAGGGAGGGGGGCAGACTATGGCTACACCTTC. Translated: CASSYGQGRGADYGYTF.

At least ten counts were recorded for this clone. The chain carries TRBV5-1 and TRBJ1-1, with unresolved D. Germline CDR1 and CDR2: SGHRS and YFSETQ. Trimming pared 0 bases from V and 0 bases from J, leaving 12 bases between. CDR3 length equals 16 residues. The CDR3 is CASSLDRTDLNTEAFF. CDR3 nucleotide sequence: TGCGCCAGCAGCTTGGATCGCACAGATCTGAACACTGAAGCTTTCTTT.